This T cell receptor beta chain was documented in a study of blood T cell repertoires in COVID-19. Study information: The cDNA or gDNA used as material had been derived from T cells, B-cell-depleted T cells, or PBMCs.

TCRdb's copy holds only in-frame clones and misses some; the assay was immunoSEQ multiplex PCR. The table includes some 250,000 clones, 84% detected once. Germline CDR1 and CDR2: WSHSY and SAAADI. This CDR3 is built from 15 residues. Unmatched junction bases numbered 12, after V lost 8 bases and J lost 4 bases. Sequencing was performed on peripheral blood. The TCR was taken from a man between 60 and 75 years old with acute or convalescent COVID-19. The rearrangement uses TRBV10-2 and TRBJ2-3; 7 positions match TRBD2. In nucleotides, the CDR3 is TGCGCCAGCCGTACGACTAGCAAGTACGCAGATACGCAGTATTTT. It encodes CASRTTSKYADTQYF.